The 27 T cell receptor beta chains reported below all come from one sample, sequenced in a study of T cells expressing NK-cell markers. With the 5' RACE reads reprocessed, TCRdb shows one record per CDR3 protein and no DNA. The listing contains a few hundred thousand distinct CDR3 sequences. The material sequenced was blood T cells: a sorted CD56 or NKG2C T cell subset, CD4+ or CD8+ T cells, or bulk PBMC T cells (not recorded which). The receptors derive from a man aged 18 to 70 in good health.

This chain uses TRBV5-1 with TRBJ2-5; TCRdb lists TRBD2, though no DNA is available to test this call. The CDR3 runs to 16 residues. From germline, CDR1 is SGHRS and CDR2 YFSETQ. The CDR3 protein is CASSFRLAGSGETQYF.

J is TRBJ1-1 and V is TRBV3-1. Germline assignment: CDR1 LGHDT and CDR2 YNNKEL (reference sequence). This CDR3 is built from 14 residues. The CDR3: CASSQGRVNTEAFF.

This chain links TRBV5-1 with TRBJ2-2. Germline loops: CDR1 SGHRS, CDR2 YFSETQ. The CDR3 contains 15 residues. CDR3 region: CASSFGNTNTGELFF. Using reference TRBV5-1 and TRBJ2-2 for the parts outside the CDR3, the full variable domain is KAGVTQTPRYLIKTRGQQVTLSCSPISGHRSVSWYQQTPGQGLQFLFEYFSETQRNKGNFPGRFSGRQFSNSRSEMNVSTLELGDSALYLCASSFGNTNTGELFFGEGSRLTVL.

The rearrangement links TRBV19 to TRBJ1-1; TCRdb indicates TRBD1, and absent DNA this call remains unverified. The CDR3 is made up of 15 amino acids. Germline values: CDR1 LNHDA, CDR2 SQIVND (reference sequence). The CDR3 sequence: CASSRTTGWGTEAFF.

The V call is TRBV18, the J call TRBJ1-1; TCRdb proposes TRBD1, but this gene call is untestable without DNA. There are 16 residues in the CDR3. In germline, CDR1 is KGHSH, CDR2 LQKENI. This chain's CDR3 is CAIRGQGLSMNTEAFF.

The rearrangement uses TRBV6-1 and TRBJ2-7. Germline CDR1 reads MNHNS; CDR2 reads SASEGT. The CDR3 loop spans 13 amino acids. This CDR3 is CASSVQLESEQYF.

This chain uses TRBV18 with TRBJ2-1. The CDR3 totals 13 residues. The germline gives CDR1 KGHSH, CDR2 LQKENI. CDR3 loop: CASSQSRTVEQFF.

The CDR3 reads CSARELTGPINQPQHF. V is TRBV20-1 and J is TRBJ1-5. Germline V gene lookup returns CDR1 DFQATT and CDR2 SNEGSKA (reference sequence). The CDR3 consists of 16 residues.

The chain recombines TRBV7-6 with TRBJ2-1; the TCRdb call, TRBD1, lacks DNA for checking. The CDR3 length is 17 residues. The germline V gene has CDR1 SGHVS and CDR2 FNYEAQ. Here the CDR3 reads CASSLSLPGGGYNEQFF.

This chain uses TRBV20-1 with TRBJ1-1; the D call of TRBD1 rests on TCRdb alone, since no DNA is present to check it. Germline V gene data show CDR1 as DFQATT and CDR2 as SNEGSKA (reference sequence). The CDR3 totals 15 residues. CDR3 sequence reads: CSARPGGEKYTEAFF.

The chain couples TRBV12-3 or TRBV12-4 to TRBJ2-1; TCRdb designates TRBD2, a call that cannot be tested without DNA. This CDR3 has 13 amino acids. The CDR3 loop is CASSRSVAGGQFF.

The chain uses TRBV6-4 and TRBJ2-2; TCRdb's D call, TRBD1, is unchecked because there is no DNA. The CDR3 spans 14 residues. The V gene's germline CDR1 is MRHNA and CDR2 SNTAGT. This CDR3 is CASSEDKNTGELFF.

The rearrangement links TRBV3-1 to TRBJ2-5; TCRdb gives TRBD1 as the D gene, but with no DNA this cannot be confirmed. The CDR3 spans 15 residues. Per the germline V gene, CDR1 is LGHDT and CDR2 is YNNKEL (reference sequence). The CDR3 protein is CASRSRGGDQETQYF.

The V gene is TRBV7-9, the J gene TRBJ1-1; TCRdb indicates TRBD1, and absent DNA this call remains unverified. The CDR3 is 15 residues long. The germline CDR1 and CDR2 sequences are SEHNR and FQNEAQ (reference sequence). CDR3 in amino acids: CASSFYGQKNTEAFF. Together with reference TRBV7-9 and TRBJ1-1, the CDR3 gives the full variable domain: DTGVSQNPRHKITKRGQNVTFRCDPISEHNRLYWYRQTLGQGPEFLTYFQNEAQLEKSRLLSDRFSAERPKGSFSTLEIQRTEQGDSAMYLCASSFYGQKNTEAFFGQGTRLTVV.

V is TRBV11-2 and J is TRBJ2-3. The CDR3 runs to 14 residues. From germline, CDR1 is SGHAT and CDR2 FQNNGV. Here the CDR3 reads CASSPLGRPDTQYF.

The rearrangement links TRBV12-3 or TRBV12-4 to TRBJ2-3; TCRdb's D call, TRBD1, is unchecked because there is no DNA. This CDR3 has 17 amino acids. CDR3 protein: CASSPQQGKDPTDTQYF.

The J gene is TRBJ2-6, the V gene TRBV19; TCRdb calls TRBD1, which cannot be checked without DNA. The CDR3 totals 14 residues. Germline values: CDR1 LNHDA, CDR2 SQIVND (reference sequence). The CDR3 region is CASWDGSGANVLTF.

The chain is built from TRBV27 and TRBJ2-2; the D call from TCRdb, TRBD1, cannot be confirmed without DNA. Germline V lookup: CDR1 MNHEY, CDR2 SMNVEV (reference sequence). This CDR3 region has 15 residues. The CDR3 spells CASSFGRGGLRELFF.

The rearrangement uses TRBV4-1 and TRBJ2-7; TCRdb's D gene call, TRBD2, goes unchecked for lack of DNA. CDR1 is MGHRA and CDR2 is YSYEKL in the germline V gene. The CDR3 length is 16 residues. The CDR3 reads CASSNLALAGSYEQYF.

The V gene is TRBV25-1, the J gene TRBJ1-1. The length of the CDR3 is 13 residues. Germline values: CDR1 MGHDK, CDR2 SYGVNS. The CDR3 spells CASSESAGTEAFF.

The chain links TRBV5-1 to TRBJ2-3; the TCRdb D gene call, TRBD2, has no DNA to confirm it. The CDR3 spans 15 residues. The germline V gene encodes CDR1 SGHRS and CDR2 YFSETQ. The CDR3: CASTGGLAFTDTQYF.

V gene TRBV29-1 combines with J gene TRBJ2-1. The CDR3 contains 15 residues. Germline CDR1 is SQVTM and CDR2 is ANQGSEA. CDR3 in amino acids: CSVEEPRRTYNEQFF.

The V call is TRBV20-1, the J call TRBJ1-2. The CDR3 runs 14 residues. The germline V gene has CDR1 DFQATT and CDR2 SNEGSKA (reference sequence). The CDR3 reads CSARVQPIDYGYTF.

The chain has TRBV20-1 and TRBJ1-1; TCRdb's D call of TRBD1 is untestable without DNA. CDR3 length: 13 residues. CDR1 and CDR2 from the germline V gene are DFQATT and SNEGSKA (reference sequence). The chain's CDR3 is CSAKQGEDTEAFF.

The chain links TRBV5-8 to TRBJ2-3; without DNA, the TCRdb call of TRBD2 cannot be checked. Looked up from germline, CDR1 is SGHTS and CDR2 is YDEGEE. This CDR3 comprises 16 residues. The CDR3 sequence is CASSLARGGGADTQYF. The full variable domain, with the rest looked up from reference TRBV5-8 and TRBJ2-3, is EAGVTQSPTHLIKTRGQQATLRCSPISGHTSVYWYQQALGLGLQFLLWYDEGEERNRGNFPPRFSGRQFPNYSSELNVNALELEDSALYLCASSLARGGGADTQYFGPGTRLTVL.

V is TRBV20-1 and J is TRBJ2-4; lacking DNA, the TRBD2 call made by TCRdb goes unchecked. Germline V lookup: CDR1 DFQATT, CDR2 SNEGSKA (reference sequence). The CDR3 has 13 amino acids. The CDR3 here is CSASRLAVNIQYF.

The rearrangement uses TRBV5-1 and TRBJ2-2. The germline V gene has CDR1 SGHRS and CDR2 YFSETQ. The CDR3 sequence is 16 residues long. CDR3: CASSGGRSANIGELFF. The whole variable domain, remainder taken from reference TRBV5-1 and TRBJ2-2, is KAGVTQTPRYLIKTRGQQVTLSCSPISGHRSVSWYQQTPGQGLQFLFEYFSETQRNKGNFPGRFSGRQFSNSRSEMNVSTLELGDSALYLCASSGGRSANIGELFFGEGSRLTVL.